Below are 5 T cell receptor beta chains sequenced from a single sample in a study of T cell responses to AZD1222 COVID-19 vaccine. Sequencing was performed with immunoSEQ multiplex PCR; in TCRdb, only in-frame clones are kept and a portion is missing. The profile covers about 140,000 clones, with over 90% appearing a single time and less than 6.5% taken by the ten largest. The sequences come from peripheral blood, collected on day 0 of AZD1222 vaccination. These receptors originate from an adult in good health.

The chain combines TRBV11-2 with TRBJ2-7; TRBD1 might be the D (6 bases). CDR1 and CDR2 (germline): SGHAT, FQNNGV. This CDR3 is 14 amino acids long. V lost 5 bases, J lost 6 bases, and 17 bases lay in between. The CDR3 coding sequence is TGTGCCAGCAGCCAACTAAACAGGGTAGGCGAGCAGTACTTC. Translation gives CASSQLNRVGEQYF.

V and J are TRBV7-2 and TRBJ1-5, with a weak D call TRBD1 (6 bases). The V end lost 5 bases, the J end lost 1 base, and 15 bases lay between the germline ends. The V gene's germline CDR1 is SGHTA and CDR2 FQGNSA. The CDR3 totals 16 residues. CDR3 region: CASSRTGSWSNQPQHF. CDR3 DNA: TGTGCCAGCAGCCGCACAGGGAGTTGGAGCAATCAGCCCCAGCATTTT.

This clone was seen only once. The chain uses TRBV23-1 and TRBJ1-1, with TRBD1 as a possible D gene (6 bases). TRBV23-1 is marked as an open reading frame, function uncertain. V lost 8 bases and J 10 bases, leaving 32 bases between the germline ends. CDR3 size: 17 residues. CDR3 DNA sequence: TGCGCCAGCTTTCCCCAAATCTACAGGGAGATGGGACGGCCAGCTTTCTTT. It codes for CASFPQIYREMGRPAFF.

The chain is built from TRBV5-6 and TRBJ2-4, with a possible D match to TRBD2 (7 bases). The CDR3 loop spans 17 amino acids. V lost 1 base and J lost 4, with 18 bases in between. CDR1 is SGHDT and CDR2 is YYEEEE in the germline V gene. The CDR3 sequence: CASSLSDWGGAKNIQYF. For the CDR3, the DNA is TGTGCCAGCAGCTTGTCAGATTGGGGGGGCGCGAAAAACATTCAGTACTTC.

This clone has just one count. The J gene is TRBJ2-5, the V gene TRBV19; maybe TRBD1 (6 bases). The V end lost 5 bases, the J end lost 2 bases, and 18 bases lay between the germline ends. This CDR3 contains 16 residues. The germline V gene encodes CDR1 LNHDA and CDR2 SQIVND (reference sequence). This chain's CDR3 is CASSAWLEQGQETQYF. The CDR3 nucleotides read TGTGCCAGTAGTGCCTGGCTTGAACAGGGTCAAGAGACCCAGTACTTC.